This TCR beta chain was sequenced for a study of blood T cell repertoires in COVID-19. Living in roughly 23 US areas, the participants were between roughly 18 and 90 years of age. Trimming took off 4 bases at V and 2 bases at J, with 11 bases between the two ends. The CDR3 sequence is 14 residues long. Per the germline V gene, CDR1 is MNHEY and CDR2 is SVGAGI. The table came from immunoSEQ multiplex PCR; TCRdb's copy has only in-frame clones and leaves some out. The table lists hundreds of thousands of clones, about 91% of them singletons, with approximately 9.8% in the top ten. This clone came up once.

This TCR came from a woman aged 40 to 50 who had recovered from COVID-19. This chain connects TRBV6-5 to TRBJ1-2; no definite D call. The source material was PBMCs or T cells enriched from blood (not recorded which). As DNA, the CDR3 is TGTGCCAGCAGTTCCATCAGTGAAAACTATGGCTACACCTTC. This gives the protein CASSSISENYGYTF.